What follows are 9 T cell receptor beta chains derived from one specimen sequenced in a study of CD8 T cells in ankylosing spondylitis (TCRdb year 2017). General study outcomes and caveats: Blood from ankylosing spondylitis patients appeared to be characterized by a TCR beta motif composed of 7 to 9 highly homologous amino acid variants.

The receptor library was made with 5' RACE. The sequencer was an Illumina HiSeq 2500. The public reads were run again by TCRdb, first through fastp at Q25 and then through MiXCR, and only productive beta chains were kept. Each CDR3 protein appears once, grouped with its most common genes and DNA. This sample lists a few hundred thousand distinct CDR3 sequences; around 20% were detected once. The ten largest clones add up to approximately 40% of the sample. Their cognate antigens are unknown. Sequencing input: blood, either unsorted or a sorted T cell fraction (not recorded which). All receptors come from a male donor with ankylosing spondylitis.

The chain recombines TRBV28 with TRBJ1-2; maybe TRBD1 (5 bases). The V gene's germline CDR1 is MDHEN and CDR2 SYDVKM. CDR3 length: 13 residues. V lost 3 bases and J 4 bases, leaving 9 bases between the germline ends. Here the CDR3 DNA reads TGTGCCAGCAGTTTGAGGGGCCCCTATGGCTACACCTTC. Translated: CASSLRGPYGYTF.

This clonotype was detected a few times. The gene calls are TRBV12-3 or TRBV12-4 and TRBJ2-5; tentatively, D is TRBD2 (5 bases). The CDR3 sequence is 13 residues long. Trimming left V 6 bases short and J 1 base short, with 9 bases between. CDR3 region: CASRGSLQETQYF. The DNA for the CDR3 is TGTGCCAGCAGGGGGAGCCTCCAAGAGACCCAGTACTTC.

This sequence joins TRBV4-2 and TRBJ2-3, with no clear D. CDR3 length: 14 amino acids. The germline V and J ends were trimmed by 2 bases and 0 bases, with 6 bases remaining between them. The germline gives CDR1 LGHNA, CDR2 YNFKEQ. The DNA of the CDR3 is TGTGCCAGCAGCCAAAGGCTTAGCACAGATACGCAGTATTTT. Encoded protein: CASSQRLSTDTQYF.

This clonotype was recorded a few times. J is TRBJ1-1 and V is TRBV5-1; no definite D call. The length of the CDR3 is 13 residues. Per germline, CDR1 SGHRS and CDR2 YFSETQ. Trimming removed 4 bases at V and 2 bases at J, with 9 bases between. The CDR3 DNA reads TGCGCCAGCAGCGACCCCAGAAACACTGAAGCTTTCTTT. This codes for CASSDPRNTEAFF.

The rearrangement uses TRBV30 and TRBJ2-7, with D perhaps being TRBD1 or TRBD2 (6 bases each). The CDR3 extends over 13 amino acids. With 0 bases removed from V and 5 bases from J, the gap between germline ends came to 11 bases. Germline lookup yields CDR1 GTSNPN and CDR2 SVGIG (reference sequence). CDR3 loop: CAWSVSGAHEQYF. CDR3 DNA: TGTGCCTGGAGTGTATCGGGGGCCCACGAGCAGTACTTC.

This clonotype was picked up a small number of times. V gene TRBV20-1 combines with J gene TRBJ2-7; D gene ambiguous. This CDR3 is 13 amino acids long. Trimming left V 7 bases short and J 1 base short, with 14 bases between. Per germline, CDR1 DFQATT and CDR2 SNEGSKA (reference sequence). CDR3 residues: CSVTEHLSYEQYF. The CDR3 nucleotides are TGCAGTGTCACGGAACATCTGTCCTACGAGCAGTACTTC.

A few counts support this clonotype. The V call is TRBV27, the J call TRBJ1-2, with TRBD1 as a possible D gene (5 bases). The CDR3 is made up of 13 amino acids. Germline assignment: CDR1 MNHEY and CDR2 SMNVEV (reference sequence). V lost 4 bases and J lost 4, with 10 bases in between. Here the CDR3 DNA reads TGTGCCAGCAGTTACACAGGCGCCTATGGCTACACCTTC. The encoded protein is CASSYTGAYGYTF.

V is TRBV27 and J is TRBJ2-7; the D is unclear. Germline V CDR1 and CDR2: MNHEY, SMNVEV (reference sequence). With 6 bases removed from V and 5 bases from J, the gap between germline ends came to 17 bases. The CDR3 loop spans 14 amino acids. The CDR3 loop is CASRLRGVLDEQYF. The CDR3 coding sequence is TGTGCCAGCAGGCTCCGTGGCGTACTGGACGAGCAGTACTTC.

Only a few counts were recorded for this clonotype. This chain connects TRBV9 to TRBJ2-7; D gene uncertain. The CDR3 has 15 amino acids. V was pared by 0 bases and J by 5 bases, with 15 bases between. From germline, CDR1 is SGDLS and CDR2 YYNGEE. In DNA, the CDR3 is TGTGCCAGCAGCGTAGAAGGTAACCTCTTGGACGAGCAGTACTTC. Its protein is CASSVEGNLLDEQYF.